The rows below give T cell receptor beta chains drawn from one sample of a study of shared clonotypes between healthy human individuals. Repertoires were generated with immunoSEQ multiplex PCR, while TCRdb's copy carries only in-frame clones and drops some. The sample gives about 2.3 million clones, 93% of which show up once; 0.39% is in the top ten. The specimen was naive CD4+ T cells from PBMCs. The source of these receptors is a man younger than 30 in good health. Some clones in this sample may be carry-over from other donors' samples. CDR3s include the opening cysteine and the closing phenylalanine or tryptophan. The D gene is left open where the match is weak. Expanded clones get a size class; other rows say once, few or many, or leave the size out.

v_call,clone_size,j_call,d_call,cdr3_nt,cdr3_aa
TRBV28,-,TRBJ1-5,-,TGTGCCAGCAGTTTGAGGGCAGGGGCCTTGGATTTT,CASSLRAGALDF
TRBV27,-,TRBJ2-2,-,TGTGCCAGCCCTCTGGTAGTCACCGGGGAGCTGTTTTTT,CASPLVVTGELFF
TRBV28,-,TRBJ1-2,-,TGTGCCAGCAGGGCCCGGGGGGGATACACCTTC,CASRARGGYTF
TRBV7-2,once,TRBJ1-2,TRBD1,TGTGCCAGCAGCTTGGGTCAGGGGGGAGGCTACACCTTC,CASSLGQGGGYTF
TRBV6-5,-,TRBJ2-2,-,TGTGCCAGCAGGAGTTACACCGGGGAGCTGTTTTTT,CASRSYTGELFF
TRBV19,-,TRBJ2-5,TRBD2,TGTGCCAGTAGTTATGCTAGCGGGGTTCGGGAGACCCAGTACTTC,CASSYASGVRETQYF
TRBV18,-,TRBJ1-2,-,TGTGCCAGCTCACCGCCCGGGCAGTCGGACTATGGCTACACCTTC,CASSPPGQSDYGYTF
TRBV9,-,TRBJ2-1,-,TGTGCCAGCAACGACAACCTTTGGCAGGGGTCAAATGAGCAGTTCTTC,CASNDNLWQGSNEQFF
TRBV7-2,-,TRBJ1-5,TRBD1,TGTGCCAGCAGTCCAACAGGGGGCAATCAGCCCCAGCATTTT,CASSPTGGNQPQHF
TRBV6-5,-,TRBJ2-5,TRBD1,TGTGCCAGCAAAACGGGGACAGTAGAAAAGACCCAGTACTTC,CASKTGTVEKTQYF
TRBV7-2,-,TRBJ2-7,TRBD2,TGTGCCAGCAGCGCGGGACTAGCGGCTTACTACGAGCAGTACTTC,CASSAGLAAYYEQYF
TRBV19,-,TRBJ1-4,-,TGTGCCAGTAGTATGACAGCAACTAATGAAAAACTGTTTTTT,CASSMTATNEKLFF
TRBV10-3,-,TRBJ1-3,-,TGTGCCATCAGTGAGCCCGGGGAGATGGGGGGAAACACCATATATTTT,CAISEPGEMGGNTIYF
TRBV5-5,-,TRBJ2-7,TRBD1,TGTGCCAGCACTGAAGGGACAGGGGTTCCCTACGAGCAGTACTTC,CASTEGTGVPYEQYF
TRBV7-3,-,TRBJ2-6,-,TGTGCCAGCAGCTCGAGCTCTGGGGCCAACGTCCTGACTTTC,CASSSSSGANVLTF
TRBV27,-,TRBJ1-2,TRBD1,TGTGCCAGTACCCGGACAGGTAGCCAACTAGGCTACACCTTC,CASTRTGSQLGYTF
TRBV4-1,-,TRBJ1-4,TRBD1,TGCGCCAGCAGCCAGACGGGGACAGGGGAAGAAAAACTGTTTTTT,CASSQTGTGEEKLFF
TRBV7-5,once,TRBJ2-7,-,TGTGTCAGAAGCTTAAAGAGTTGTCGGGACAGGGTAGTTCCCGCCTACGAGCAGTACTTC,CVRSLKSCRDRVVPAYEQYF
TRBV7-8,-,TRBJ2-1,TRBD2,TGTGCCAGCAGCCGTGCTTTTCAGCGGGAGCGGTTTGGTGAGCAGTTCTTC,CASSRAFQRERFGEQFF
TRBV28,-,TRBJ1-5,TRBD1,TGTGCCAGCAGAACCGGACAGGGCGATCAGCCCCAGCATTTT,CASRTGQGDQPQHF
TRBV28,-,TRBJ2-1,-,TGTGCCAGTATTTTGGGGCCCAGGAGGTTGGTGGGTGAGCAGTTCTTC,CASILGPRRLVGEQFF
TRBV4-1,-,TRBJ1-2,-,TGCGCCAGCAGCCAAGATCATATGCAGGGGAACTATGGCTACACCTTC,CASSQDHMQGNYGYTF
TRBV18,-,TRBJ1-1,-,TGTGCCAGCTCTCCCCGGGAGGGCGGCACTGAAGCTTTCTTT,CASSPREGGTEAFF
TRBV12-5,-,TRBJ2-3,-,TGTGCTAGTGGTTTGGTAGAGGCGGATACGCAGTATTTT,CASGLVEADTQYF
TRBV6-5,-,TRBJ1-4,-,TGTGCCAGCAGTTCTCGGGGAGGGGCTAATGAAAAACTGTTTTTT,CASSSRGGANEKLFF
TRBV30,-,TRBJ2-7,-,TGTGCCTGGAGTTTCGGGGCGGCTAACGAGCAGTACTTC,CAWSFGAANEQYF
TRBV9,once,TRBJ2-7,-,TGTGCCAGCAGCCCTCCACCGGGACTTCCTTTCTACGAGCAGTACTTC,CASSPPPGLPFYEQYF
TRBV10-1,once,TRBJ1-5,-,TGCGCCAGCCTCGGCGCCGAGGGCGATCAGCCCCAGCATTTT,CASLGAEGDQPQHF
TRBV18,-,TRBJ2-2,-,TGTGCCAGCTCACCAGGGGTTCCCGGGGAGCTGTTTTTT,CASSPGVPGELFF
TRBV6-5,-,TRBJ1-2,-,TGTGCCAGCAGGGGCCCAGGGGCCGGCTATGGCTACACCTTC,CASRGPGAGYGYTF
TRBV7-8,-,TRBJ2-7,-,TGTGCCAGCAGCTTAGCCTATGGAGGGGGCTACGAGCAGTACTTC,CASSLAYGGGYEQYF
TRBV18,-,TRBJ2-6,TRBD1,TGTGCCAGCTCCCCCCGGGACAGGGGAGTGTCCGGGGCCAACGTCCTGACTTTC,CASSPRDRGVSGANVLTF
TRBV28,-,TRBJ2-7,TRBD1,TGTGCCAGCAGTTTCCACCGGGACAGGGATTCCTACGAGCAGTACTTC,CASSFHRDRDSYEQYF
TRBV7-9,-,TRBJ1-2,-,TGTGCCAGCAGCTCAGGACAGACTGAGTTCTATGGCTACACCTTC,CASSSGQTEFYGYTF
TRBV4-3,-,TRBJ2-7,-,TGCGCCAGCAGCCAAGATCTTTCCTACGAGCAGTACTTC,CASSQDLSYEQYF
TRBV6-5,-,TRBJ1-4,-,TGTGCCAGCACTCCTAACAGTCGAGAAAAACTGTTTTTT,CASTPNSREKLFF
TRBV2,-,TRBJ2-5,-,TGTGCCAGCACCCAGGCCGGGACTTTAAAAGAGACCCAGTACTTC,CASTQAGTLKETQYF
TRBV14,-,TRBJ2-2,-,TGTGCCAGCAGCCAGTTGACAGGAGGGCTCAACACCGGGGAGCTGTTTTTT,CASSQLTGGLNTGELFF
TRBV6-5,-,TRBJ2-7,-,TGTGCCAGCAGTTACTTCACAGGGGGAGGGTACGAGCAGTACTTC,CASSYFTGGGYEQYF
TRBV9,-,TRBJ2-7,TRBD1,TGTGCCAGCAGCTACGGACAGGGGGCGAACGAGCAGTACTTC,CASSYGQGANEQYF
TRBV6-1,-,TRBJ1-5,-,TGTGCCAGCAGTGTTAAGGGGGGGCAGCCCCAGCATTTT,CASSVKGGQPQHF
TRBV5-5,-,TRBJ2-3,-,TGTGCCAGCAGCTTGGATTATAGCACAGATACGCAGTATTTT,CASSLDYSTDTQYF
TRBV5-1,-,TRBJ2-7,TRBD2,TGCGCCAGCAGCTTAATGGCGGGAGGGCTGGCCAACGAGCAGTACTTC,CASSLMAGGLANEQYF
TRBV11-3,-,TRBJ2-7,TRBD2,TGTGCCAGCAGCTCCGGGACCGGGACTAGCGGGAAGGGGAGGGAGCAGTACTTC,CASSSGTGTSGKGREQYF
TRBV6-6,few,TRBJ1-1,TRBD1,TGTGCCAGCAAGACAGGGAAGAGCACTGAAGCTTTCTTT,CASKTGKSTEAFF
TRBV11-3,-,TRBJ2-1,-,TGTGCCAGCAGCTTAATCCAAGGGAATGAGCAGTTCTTC,CASSLIQGNEQFF
TRBV28,-,TRBJ2-1,-,TGTGCCAGCACCCTTAGCGCGAACTCCTACAATGAGCAGTTCTTC,CASTLSANSYNEQFF
TRBV28,-,TRBJ2-7,-,TGTGCCAGCAGGCCGCCAACTAGGTTCGGGGTCGCGGGCTACGAGCAGTACTTC,CASRPPTRFGVAGYEQYF